The entry below gives a single TCR beta chain sequence along with its context. Profiling relied on immunoSEQ multiplex PCR, and the TCRdb table lists in-frame clones only, not all of them. The table records some 50,000 clones, more than 85% of them present only once. This record comes from a study of T cell changes during pregnancy in multiple sclerosis. The CDR3 totals 15 residues. V was clipped by 8 bases and J by 3 bases; unmatched bases: 12. Per germline, CDR1 MGHDK and CDR2 SYGVNS. The source of this sequence is a female donor with multiple sclerosis, enrolled in a pregnancy study. Material: CD8+ T cells from peripheral blood mononuclear cells, obtained in the second trimester of pregnancy. The chain is built from TRBV25-1 and TRBJ1-2, with 7 bases matching TRBD1. CDR3 nucleotide sequence: TGTGCCAGCTTCGGTAACAGGGGACCTTACTATGGCTACACCTTC. Amino acid sequence: CASFGNRGPYYGYTF.